This paragraph reports one T cell receptor (beta chain). Its specificity is not known. The sample belongs to a study of cytomegalovirus exposure and HLA in healthy donors. Background on the study: Early released data comprised around 80 million unique TCRs from HLA-typed donors.

The study ran its PCR with 60 Vbeta and 13 Jbeta primers. Sequencing used immunoSEQ multiplex PCR; TCRdb keeps in-frame clones, though not all of them. The sample shows about 200,000 clones, 80% to 90% of them seen only once. Regarding the study as a whole: About 150 TCR beta chains were listed as cytomegalovirus-associated. Most sequenced TCRs were rare (though some public TCRs occurred in many donors).

This receptor was identified in a woman aged 25-40 years in good health and CMV-seronegative. The specimen was PBMCs.

In DNA form, the CDR3 reads TGTGCCAGCAGGATCGGGGGACCAGCGAACACCGGGGAGCTGTTTTTT. Residues: CASRIGGPANTGELFF. The chain links TRBV28 to TRBJ2-2; tentatively, D is TRBD2 (6 bases). V shed 6 bases and J shed 0 bases, with 14 bases lying between them. Per germline, CDR1 MDHEN and CDR2 SYDVKM. The CDR3 totals 16 residues.